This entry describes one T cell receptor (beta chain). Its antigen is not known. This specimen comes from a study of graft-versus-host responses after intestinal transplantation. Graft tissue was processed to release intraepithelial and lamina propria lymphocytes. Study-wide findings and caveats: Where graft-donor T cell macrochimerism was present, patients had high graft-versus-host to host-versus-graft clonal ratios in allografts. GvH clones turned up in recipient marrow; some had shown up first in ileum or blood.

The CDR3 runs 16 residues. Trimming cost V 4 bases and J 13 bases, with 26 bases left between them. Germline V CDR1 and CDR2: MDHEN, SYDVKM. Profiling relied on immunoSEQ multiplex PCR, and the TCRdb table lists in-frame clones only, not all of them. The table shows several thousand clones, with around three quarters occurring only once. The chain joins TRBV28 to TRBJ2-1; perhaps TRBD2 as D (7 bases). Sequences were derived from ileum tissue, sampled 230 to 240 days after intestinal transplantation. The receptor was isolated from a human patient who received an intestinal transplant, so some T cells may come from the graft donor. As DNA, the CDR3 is TGTGCCAGCAGTTCTGGAACCGGGGGGCTCCGTCAATTCCAGTTCTTC. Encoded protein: CASSSGTGGLRQFQFF. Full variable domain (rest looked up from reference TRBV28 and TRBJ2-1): DVKVTQSSRYLVKRTGEKVFLECVQDMDHENMFWYRQDPGLGLRLIYFSYDVKMKEKGDIPEGYSVSREKKERFSLILESASTNQTSMYLCASSSGTGGLRQFQFFGPGTRLTVL.